The subject of this entry is one T cell receptor (beta chain). This clone's antigen is unknown. No base-level quality is on record; no much larger clone is a single base apart. The time point tag for this specimen amounts to: baseline before first vaccination. The vaccinee samples were drawn from two UK trials, COV001 and COV002, one of which was a single-blind randomized controlled phase 2/3 trial testing AZD1222 (ChAdOx1 nCoV-19) in healthy adults. For TCRbeta chain sequencing, PBMC samples were collected from trial participants at day 0 and at day 28 after the second dose. This sample is drawn from a study of T cell responses to AZD1222 COVID-19 vaccine (dated by TCRdb to the early 2020s). Regarding the research as a whole: AZD1222 recipients given second doses at about 4 weeks or at about 12 weeks were pooled, since spike-specific TCR depth and breadth were not found to differ between the two schedules. A total of 233 trial participants underwent TCR sequencing, of whom around 200 received two doses of AZD1222 and about 25 received two doses of the MenACWY control vaccine. Trial participants were enrolled into age subgroups of 18-55, 56-69 and 70-plus years, which contained about 150, 28 and 57 TCR-sequenced participants, respectively.

V is shortened by 0 bases, J by 2 bases, and the region joining them spans 8 bases. From the cysteine up to the phenylalanine, the CDR3 has a length of 14 residues. Only the CDR3 region is kept as DNA, spanning 42 bases read in frame from base 1. CDR1 and CDR2 are drawn from the germline V gene: SGDLS, YYNGEE. The paper as a whole reports these results and caveats: CD4 TCRs associated with the vaccine covered the entire spike protein, and the dominant responses were in regions 160-218 and 743-854. Because no samples from the day 14 peak response were available, repertoires could be characterized only after the peak T cell response. Conclusions about previously exposed vaccinees were limited because only six AZD1222 recipients were SARS-CoV-2 seropositive at baseline. Reportedly, close to half of the unique spike-specific TCRs recognized epitopes lying outside the regions that are mutated in the B.1.351 and B.1.1.7 variants. Participants were mostly white British and included more females than males, and it was suggested by the authors that clonal diversity may have been underestimated. In the small 56-69-year group, the increase in depth fell short of significance, most likely because of low power. A significant rise in spike-specific TCR breadth and depth was observed after two AZD1222 doses relative to day 0 and relative to MenACWY recipients.

The CDR3 regions of human TCRbeta chains were analyzed by immunosequencing. In the paper's pipeline: TCRs in the repertoires were matched against a reference library of SARS-CoV-2-specific TCRs that had been generated with the MIRA antigen-specificity platform. Breadth was defined as the fraction of unique TCRs that were SARS-CoV-2-associated. Depth was defined as the fraction of total T cells that were SARS-CoV-2-associated. Each spike-specific TCR was assigned to its reactive spike region and to a CD4 or CD8 class using the MIRA data. Log10-transformed breadth and depth values were compared by one-way ANOVA with Sidak's multiple comparisons tests. Imported from immuneACCESS, the table was reduced by TCRdb to in-frame sequences with V and J called. These copies leave out some clones; in studies compared against another copy, an unresolved V gene accounts for under half, and the cause of the remainder is not known. V and J calls and clone size are those listed in that table; D and trimming were worked out from the DNA. The sample table lists tens of thousands of clones, around four fifths of them with a count of one. 10% of the sample is taken by the ten largest.

The chain couples TRBV9 to TRBJ1-2, and possibly TRBD1, on 5 matching bases. The sequenced sample was peripheral blood, obtained on day 0 of AZD1222 vaccination. This TCR derives from an adult in good health. The nucleotide sequence reads as follows: TGTGCCAGCAGCGTAGCGGCAGGGAACTATGGCTACACCTTC. It specifies CASSVAAGNYGYTF.